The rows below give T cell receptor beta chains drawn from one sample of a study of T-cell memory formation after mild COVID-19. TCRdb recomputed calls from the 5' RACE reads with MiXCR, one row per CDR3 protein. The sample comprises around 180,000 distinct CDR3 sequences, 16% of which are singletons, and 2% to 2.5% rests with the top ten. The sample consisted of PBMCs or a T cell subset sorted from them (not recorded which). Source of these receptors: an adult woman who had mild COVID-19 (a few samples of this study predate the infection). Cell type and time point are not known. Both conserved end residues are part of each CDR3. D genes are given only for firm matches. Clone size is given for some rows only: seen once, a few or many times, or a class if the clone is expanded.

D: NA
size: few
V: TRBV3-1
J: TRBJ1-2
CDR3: CASSHFVLTF
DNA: TGTGCCAGCAGCCACTTCGTCCTCACCTTC

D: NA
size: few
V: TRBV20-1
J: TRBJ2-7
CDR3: CSAHRDTPYEQYF
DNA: TGCAGTGCCCACCGGGACACCCCGTACGAGCAGTACTTC

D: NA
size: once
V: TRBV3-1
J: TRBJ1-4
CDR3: CASSQDFGGRREKLFF
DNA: TGTGCCAGCAGCCAAGATTTCGGGGGCCGGCGAGAAAAACTGTTTTTT

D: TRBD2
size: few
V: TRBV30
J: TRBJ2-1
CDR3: CAWDGGYNEQFF
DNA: TGTGCCTGGGACGGGGGGTACAATGAGCAGTTCTTC

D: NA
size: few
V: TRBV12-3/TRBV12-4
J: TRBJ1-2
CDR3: CASSLRQGWYLSPYGYTF
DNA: TGTGCCAGCAGTTTACGGCAGGGGTGGTATCTGAGCCCTTATGGCTACACCTTC

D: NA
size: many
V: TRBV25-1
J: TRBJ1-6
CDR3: CASSSSGRDSPLHF
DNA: TGTGCCAGCAGTTCATCGGGTCGGGATTCACCCCTCCACTTT

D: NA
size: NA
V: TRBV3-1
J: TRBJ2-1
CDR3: CASSPSSGRREQFF
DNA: TGTGCCAGCAGCCCCAGTTCGGGGCGAAGAGAGCAGTTCTTC

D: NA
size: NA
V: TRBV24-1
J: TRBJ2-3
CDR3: CATSALGRGRSTDTQYF
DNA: TGTGCCACCAGTGCCCTCGGACGGGGCCGGAGCACAGATACGCAGTATTTT

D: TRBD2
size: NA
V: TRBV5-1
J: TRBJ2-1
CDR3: CASSLERGRSYNEQFF
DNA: TGCGCCAGCAGCTTGGAACGCGGGAGGTCCTACAATGAGCAGTTCTTC

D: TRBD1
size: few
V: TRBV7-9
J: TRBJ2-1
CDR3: CASSPGQDEQFF
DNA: TGTGCCAGCAGCCCCGGACAGGATGAGCAGTTCTTC

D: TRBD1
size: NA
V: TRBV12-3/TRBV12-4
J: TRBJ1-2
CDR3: CASSLRGLKGYTF
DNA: TGTGCCAGCAGTTTAAGGGGGCTGAAGGGCTACACCTTC

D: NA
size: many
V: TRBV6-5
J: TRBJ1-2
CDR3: CASSPSADYGYTF
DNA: TGTGCCAGCAGCCCCTCTGCAGACTATGGCTACACCTTC

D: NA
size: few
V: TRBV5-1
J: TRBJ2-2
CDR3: CASSLVETGELFF
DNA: TGCGCCAGCAGCTTGGTGGAGACCGGGGAGCTGTTTTTT

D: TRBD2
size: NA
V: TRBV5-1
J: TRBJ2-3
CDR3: CASSDGTIYTDTQYF
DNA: TGCGCCAGCAGCGACGGGACTATCTACACAGATACGCAGTATTTT

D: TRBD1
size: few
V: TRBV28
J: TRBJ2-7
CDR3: CASSIYRGRNEQYF
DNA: TGTGCCAGCAGTATCTACAGGGGGAGAAACGAGCAGTACTTC

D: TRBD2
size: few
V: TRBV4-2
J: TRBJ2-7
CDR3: CASSQESPRTSGYEQYF
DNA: TGTGCCAGCAGCCAAGAGAGCCCTAGGACTAGCGGCTACGAGCAGTACTTC

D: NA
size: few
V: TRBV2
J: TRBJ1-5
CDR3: CASSEYWQPQHF
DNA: TGTGCCAGCAGTGAATATTGGCAGCCCCAGCATTTT

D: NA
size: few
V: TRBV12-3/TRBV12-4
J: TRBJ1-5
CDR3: CASSFWGSNQPQHF
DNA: TGTGCCAGCAGTTTTTGGGGGAGCAATCAGCCCCAGCATTTT

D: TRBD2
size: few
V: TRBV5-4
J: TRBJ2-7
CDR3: CASSAPGGQATHEQYF
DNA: TGTGCCAGCAGCGCCCCGGGGGGTCAAGCTACGCACGAGCAGTACTTC

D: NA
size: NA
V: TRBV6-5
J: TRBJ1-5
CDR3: CASSAVARGQPQHF
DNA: TGTGCCAGCAGCGCCGTGGCCAGGGGCCAGCCCCAGCATTTT

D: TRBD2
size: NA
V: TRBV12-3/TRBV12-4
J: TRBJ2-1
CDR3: CASSRSLTSGGTPNEQFF
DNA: TGTGCCAGCAGTCGCAGCCTCACTAGCGGGGGGACTCCCAATGAGCAGTTCTTC